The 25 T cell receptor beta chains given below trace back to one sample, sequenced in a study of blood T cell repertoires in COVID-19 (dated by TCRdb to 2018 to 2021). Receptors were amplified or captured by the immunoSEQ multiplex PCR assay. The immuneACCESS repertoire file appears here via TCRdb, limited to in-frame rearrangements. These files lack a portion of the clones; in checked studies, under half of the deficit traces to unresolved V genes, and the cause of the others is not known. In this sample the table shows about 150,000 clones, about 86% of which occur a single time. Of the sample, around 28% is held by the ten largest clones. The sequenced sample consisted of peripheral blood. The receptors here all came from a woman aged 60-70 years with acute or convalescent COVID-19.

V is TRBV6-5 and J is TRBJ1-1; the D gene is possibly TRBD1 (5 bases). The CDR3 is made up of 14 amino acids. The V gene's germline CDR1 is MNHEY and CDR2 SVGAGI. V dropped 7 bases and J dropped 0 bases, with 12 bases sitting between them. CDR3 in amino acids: CASIRGVMNTEAFF. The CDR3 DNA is TGTGCCAGCATCCGGGGGGTTATGAACACTGAAGCTTTCTTT.

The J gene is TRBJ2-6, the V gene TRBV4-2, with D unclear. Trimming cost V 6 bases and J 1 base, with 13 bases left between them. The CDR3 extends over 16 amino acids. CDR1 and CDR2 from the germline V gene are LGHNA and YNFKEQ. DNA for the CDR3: TGTGCCAGCAGACCCGACCTAGGTTCTGGGGCCAACGTCCTGACTTTC. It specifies CASRPDLGSGANVLTF.

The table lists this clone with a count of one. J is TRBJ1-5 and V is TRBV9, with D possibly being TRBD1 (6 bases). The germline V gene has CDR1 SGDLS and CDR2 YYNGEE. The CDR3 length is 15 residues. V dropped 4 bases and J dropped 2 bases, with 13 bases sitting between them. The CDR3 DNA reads TGTGCCAGCAGCCGGGAGGCAGGGGGCAATCAGCCCCAGCATTTT. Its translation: CASSREAGGNQPQHF.

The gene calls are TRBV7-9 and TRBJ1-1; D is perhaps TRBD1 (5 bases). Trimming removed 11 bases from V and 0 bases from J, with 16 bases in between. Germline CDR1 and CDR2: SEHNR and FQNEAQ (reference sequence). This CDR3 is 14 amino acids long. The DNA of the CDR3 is TGTGCCGGGCCAAAGGGGAATCTGAACACTGAAGCTTTCTTT. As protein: CAGPKGNLNTEAFF. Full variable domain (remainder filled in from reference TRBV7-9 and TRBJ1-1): DTGVSQNPRHKITKRGQNVTFRCDPISEHNRLYWYRQTLGQGPEFLTYFQNEAQLEKSRLLSDRFSAERPKGSFSTLEIQRTEQGDSAMYLCAGPKGNLNTEAFFGQGTRLTVV.

CDR3 amino acids: CASSTGQGALSYNEQFF. The DNA of the CDR3 is TGTGCCAGCAGCACTGGGCAGGGCGCCCTCTCCTACAATGAGCAGTTCTTC. This sequence joins TRBV5-8 and TRBJ2-1; D is perhaps TRBD1 (5 bases). The CDR3 sequence is 17 residues long. V lost 4 bases and J 0 bases, leaving 17 bases between the germline ends. The germline V gene has CDR1 SGHTS and CDR2 YDEGEE.

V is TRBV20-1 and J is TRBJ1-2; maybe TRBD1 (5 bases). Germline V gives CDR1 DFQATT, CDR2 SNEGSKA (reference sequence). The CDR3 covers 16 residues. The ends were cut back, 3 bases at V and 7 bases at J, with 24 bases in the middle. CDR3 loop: CSASWGFRVGSSGYTF. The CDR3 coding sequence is TGCAGTGCTAGTTGGGGTTTCAGGGTCGGGTCGAGTGGCTACACCTTC.

CDR3 nucleotide sequence: TGTGCCAGTAGTATAATGACTGGTGGCAATCAGCCCCAGCATTTT. The encoded protein is CASSIMTGGNQPQHF. The chain carries TRBV19 and TRBJ1-5; the D is unclear. Trimming shortened V by 2 bases and J by 2 bases, and 10 bases separated the two germline ends. Germline V lookup: CDR1 LNHDA, CDR2 SQIVND (reference sequence). The CDR3 consists of 15 residues.

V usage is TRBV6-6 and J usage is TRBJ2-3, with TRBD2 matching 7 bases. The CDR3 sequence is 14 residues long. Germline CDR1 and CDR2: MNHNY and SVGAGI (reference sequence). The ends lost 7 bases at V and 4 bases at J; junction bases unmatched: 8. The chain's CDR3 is CASTTLTSPDTQYF. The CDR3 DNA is TGTGCCAGCACCACCTTGACTAGCCCAGATACGCAGTATTTT.

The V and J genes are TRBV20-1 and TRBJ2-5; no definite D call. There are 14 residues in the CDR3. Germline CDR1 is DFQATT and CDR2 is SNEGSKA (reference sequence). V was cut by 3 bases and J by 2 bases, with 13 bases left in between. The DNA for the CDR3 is TGCAGTGCTAGTAGGTCCAGGCGTCAAGAGACCCAGTACTTC. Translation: CSASRSRRQETQYF.

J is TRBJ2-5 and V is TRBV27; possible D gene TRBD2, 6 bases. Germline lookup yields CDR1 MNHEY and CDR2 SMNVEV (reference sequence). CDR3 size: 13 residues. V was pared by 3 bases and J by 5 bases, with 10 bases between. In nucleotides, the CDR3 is TGTGCCAGCAGTTTGGAACGGGGGGAGACCCAGTACTTC. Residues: CASSLERGETQYF.

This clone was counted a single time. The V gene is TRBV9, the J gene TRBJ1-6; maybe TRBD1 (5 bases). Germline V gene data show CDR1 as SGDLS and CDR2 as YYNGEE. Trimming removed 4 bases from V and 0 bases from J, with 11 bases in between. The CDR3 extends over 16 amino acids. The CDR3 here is CASSLRGSSYNSPLHF. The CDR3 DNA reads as TGTGCCAGCAGCCTTAGGGGCAGCTCCTATAATTCACCCCTCCACTTT.

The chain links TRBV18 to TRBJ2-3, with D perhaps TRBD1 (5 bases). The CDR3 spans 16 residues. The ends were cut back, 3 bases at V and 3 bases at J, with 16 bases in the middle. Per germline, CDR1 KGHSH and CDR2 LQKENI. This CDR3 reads CASSPLTPRQTDTQYF. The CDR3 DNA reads TGTGCCAGCTCACCGCTTACTCCGCGACAGACAGATACGCAGTATTTT.

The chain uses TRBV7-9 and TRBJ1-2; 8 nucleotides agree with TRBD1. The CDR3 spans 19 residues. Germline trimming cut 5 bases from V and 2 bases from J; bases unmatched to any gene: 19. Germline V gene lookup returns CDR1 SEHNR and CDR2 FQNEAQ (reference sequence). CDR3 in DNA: TGTGCCAGCAGCCACTCGTACCCATCGACAGGGGCCCCCAACTATGGCTACACCTTC. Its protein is CASSHSYPSTGAPNYGYTF. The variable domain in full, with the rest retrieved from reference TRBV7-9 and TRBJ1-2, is DTGVSQNPRHKITKRGQNVTFRCDPISEHNRLYWYRQTLGQGPEFLTYFQNEAQLEKSRLLSDRFSAERPKGSFSTLEIQRTEQGDSAMYLCASSHSYPSTGAPNYGYTFGSGTRLTVV.

CDR3 region: CSAGRSGAGGGYTF. Here the CDR3 DNA reads TGCAGCGCGGGCCGTTCGGGGGCAGGGGGAGGCTACACCTTC. V usage is TRBV29-1 and J usage is TRBJ1-2; 7 bases line up with TRBD1. The V and J ends lost 7 bases and 8 bases, in that order; junction bases with no gene match: 16. Germline V gene data show CDR1 as SQVTM and CDR2 as ANQGSEA. The CDR3 has 14 amino acids. The full variable domain, its missing parts supplied by reference TRBV29-1 and TRBJ1-2, is SAVISQKPSRDICQRGTSLTIQCQVDSQVTMMFWYRQQPGQSLTLIATANQGSEATYESGFVIDKFPISRPNLTFSTLTVSNMSPEDSSIYLCSAGRSGAGGGYTFGSGTRLTVV.

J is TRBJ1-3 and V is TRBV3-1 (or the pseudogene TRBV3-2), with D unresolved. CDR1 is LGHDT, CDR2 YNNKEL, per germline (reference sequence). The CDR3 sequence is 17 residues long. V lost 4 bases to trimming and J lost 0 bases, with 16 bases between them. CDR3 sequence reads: CASSLVPQAHSGNTIYF. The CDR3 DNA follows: TGTGCCAGCAGCCTTGTTCCTCAGGCCCACTCTGGAAACACCATATATTTT.

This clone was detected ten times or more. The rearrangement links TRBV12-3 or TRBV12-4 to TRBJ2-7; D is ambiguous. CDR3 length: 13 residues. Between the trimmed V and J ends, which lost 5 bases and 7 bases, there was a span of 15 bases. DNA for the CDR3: TGTGCCAGCAGTCCCTACCTTAATGAGGAGCAGTACTTC. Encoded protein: CASSPYLNEEQYF.

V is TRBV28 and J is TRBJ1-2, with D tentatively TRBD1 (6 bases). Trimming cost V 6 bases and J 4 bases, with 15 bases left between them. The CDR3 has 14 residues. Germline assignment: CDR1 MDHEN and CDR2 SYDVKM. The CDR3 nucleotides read TGTGCCAGCAGCCCGGGGACACTGCCCTATGGCTACACCTTC. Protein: CASSPGTLPYGYTF.

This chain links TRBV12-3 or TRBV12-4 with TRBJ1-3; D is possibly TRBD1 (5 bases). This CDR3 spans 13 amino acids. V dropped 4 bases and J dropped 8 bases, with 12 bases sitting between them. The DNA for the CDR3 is TGTGCCAGCAGTTCCGCCTGGGGGGACACCATATATTTT. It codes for CASSSAWGDTIYF.

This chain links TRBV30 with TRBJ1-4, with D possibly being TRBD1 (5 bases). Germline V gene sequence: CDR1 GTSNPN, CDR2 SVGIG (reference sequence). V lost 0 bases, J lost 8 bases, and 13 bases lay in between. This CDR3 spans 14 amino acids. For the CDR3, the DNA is TGTGCCTGGAGTGTACGGGGGTTAGAGGAAAAACTGTTTTTT. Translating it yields CAWSVRGLEEKLFF.

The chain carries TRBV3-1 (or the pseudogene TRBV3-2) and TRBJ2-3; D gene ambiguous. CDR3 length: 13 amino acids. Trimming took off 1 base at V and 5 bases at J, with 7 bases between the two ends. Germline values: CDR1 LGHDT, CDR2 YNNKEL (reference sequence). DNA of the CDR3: TGTGCCAGCAGCCAAGCCCCCCTAGATACGCAGTATTTT. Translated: CASSQAPLDTQYF.

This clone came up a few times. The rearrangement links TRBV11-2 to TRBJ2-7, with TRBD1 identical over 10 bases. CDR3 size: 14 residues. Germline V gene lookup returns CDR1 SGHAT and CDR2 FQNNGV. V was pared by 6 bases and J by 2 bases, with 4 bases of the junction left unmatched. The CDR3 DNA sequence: TGTGCCAGCAGTCGGGGACAGGGGCCCTACGAGCAGTACGTC. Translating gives CASSRGQGPYEQYV.

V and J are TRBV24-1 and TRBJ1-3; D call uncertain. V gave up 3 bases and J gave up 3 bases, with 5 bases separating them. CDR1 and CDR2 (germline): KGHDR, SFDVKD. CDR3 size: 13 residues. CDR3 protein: CATSDANGNTIYF. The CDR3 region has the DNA TGTGCCACCAGTGATGCGAATGGAAACACCATATATTTT.

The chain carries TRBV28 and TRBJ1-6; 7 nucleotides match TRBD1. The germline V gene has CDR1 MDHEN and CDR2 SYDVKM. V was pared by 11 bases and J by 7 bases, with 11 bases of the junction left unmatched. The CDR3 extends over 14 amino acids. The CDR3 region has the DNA TGTGCCGGGTCTAGGACAGGACTCAATTCACCCCTCCACTTT. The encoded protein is CAGSRTGLNSPLHF.

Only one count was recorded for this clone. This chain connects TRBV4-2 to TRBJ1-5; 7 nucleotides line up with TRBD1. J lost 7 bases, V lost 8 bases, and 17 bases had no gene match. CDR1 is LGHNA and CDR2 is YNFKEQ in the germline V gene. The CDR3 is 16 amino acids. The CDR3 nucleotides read TGTGCCAGCGGCGCCTCCCCAGACAGGGTTGGACAGCCCCAGCATTTT. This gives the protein CASGASPDRVGQPQHF.

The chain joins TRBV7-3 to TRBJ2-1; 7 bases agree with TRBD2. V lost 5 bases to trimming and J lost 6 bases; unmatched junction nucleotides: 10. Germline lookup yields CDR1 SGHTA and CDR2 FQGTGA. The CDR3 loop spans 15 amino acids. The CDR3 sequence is CASSRGDPRINEQFF. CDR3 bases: TGTGCCAGCAGCCGGGGGGACCCCCGAATCAATGAGCAGTTCTTC.